The 8 T cell receptor beta chains reported below all come from one sample, sequenced in a study of blood T cell repertoires in COVID-19. TCRdb's table, derived via immunoSEQ multiplex PCR, lists solely in-frame clones and lacks some. This sample carries 72,000 or so clones, about 90% of them seen once, and the ten largest clones take about 5.3%. The sample taken for sequencing was peripheral blood. The receptors derive from a man aged 45 to 65 with active COVID-19.

The rearrangement joins TRBV4-3 to TRBJ2-3; 7 bases are a match to TRBD2. The CDR3 is 13 residues long. Germline assignment: CDR1 LGHNA and CDR2 YSLEER. After removal of 4 bases from V and 4 bases from J, the junction contained 2 bases not matched to a gene. This chain's CDR3 is CASSRDYPDTQYF. DNA for the CDR3: TGCGCCAGCAGCCGGGACTACCCAGATACGCAGTATTTT.

The chain couples TRBV28 to TRBJ1-1; TRBD1 might be the D (5 bases). The V gene's germline CDR1 is MDHEN and CDR2 SYDVKM. The V and J ends lost 2 bases and 6 bases respectively, with 13 bases between them. This CDR3 has 14 residues. CDR3 sequence (DNA): TGTGCCAGCAGTTTAGGGGGGGGTATCTCTGAAGCTTTCTTT. Translation gives CASSLGGGISEAFF.

The chain links TRBV15 to TRBJ1-5; TRBD1 aligns across 7 bases. The CDR3 sequence is 16 residues long. V shed 4 bases and J 1 base; nucleotides not matched to a gene: 7. Per the germline V gene, CDR1 is LNHNV and CDR2 is YYDKDF (reference sequence). CDR3 in DNA: TGTGCCACCAGCACCAGGGGGAGAGAAAGCAATCAGCCCCAGCATTTT. It specifies CATSTRGRESNQPQHF.

V usage is TRBV5-1 and J usage is TRBJ1-1; unclear D gene. Germline loops: CDR1 SGHRS, CDR2 YFSETQ. The CDR3 loop spans 14 amino acids. V was cut by 4 bases and J by 2 bases, with 12 bases left in between. In DNA, the CDR3 is TGCGCCAGCAGCAAACATACAGTAAACACTGAAGCTTTCTTT. It encodes CASSKHTVNTEAFF.

The V call is TRBV25-1, the J call TRBJ2-5; D is perhaps TRBD2 (6 bases). Germline V lookup: CDR1 MGHDK, CDR2 SYGVNS. V shed 8 bases and J shed 1 base, with 17 bases lying between them. The CDR3 sequence is 15 residues long. In DNA, the CDR3 is TGTGCCAGCCGACCGGGGGTACACGGCCAAGAGACCCAGTACTTC. Amino acid sequence: CASRPGVHGQETQYF.

The V gene is TRBV29-1, the J gene TRBJ2-1; 7 bases align to TRBD2. The CDR3 consists of 12 residues. V lost 0 bases and J lost 13; bases outside the gene matches: 6. In germline, CDR1 is SQVTM, CDR2 ANQGSEA. The CDR3 nucleotides are TGCAGCGTTGAAGATCCGGGCGGGAGACAGTTCTTC. This codes for CSVEDPGGRQFF.

In nucleotides, the CDR3 is TGTGCCAGCAGCTTGGAAGCAGACAGGGGGATGAACACTGAAGCTTTCTTT. It codes for CASSLEADRGMNTEAFF. This chain links TRBV5-6 with TRBJ1-1; 9 bases line up with TRBD1. The CDR3 covers 17 residues. The germline CDR1 and CDR2 sequences are SGHDT and YYEEEE. Germline trimming cut 0 bases from V and 0 bases from J; bases unmatched to any gene: 6.

This chain links TRBV2 with TRBJ2-3; a possible D gene is TRBD2 (6 bases). CDR1 is SNHLY, CDR2 FYNNEI, per germline. The V end was cut by 3 bases, the J end by 2 bases, with 15 bases between. CDR3 length equals 16 residues. CDR3 in DNA: TGTGCCAGCAGTGACTTTGCGGGGCCCCTCACAGATACGCAGTATTTT. Amino acid sequence: CASSDFAGPLTDTQYF.